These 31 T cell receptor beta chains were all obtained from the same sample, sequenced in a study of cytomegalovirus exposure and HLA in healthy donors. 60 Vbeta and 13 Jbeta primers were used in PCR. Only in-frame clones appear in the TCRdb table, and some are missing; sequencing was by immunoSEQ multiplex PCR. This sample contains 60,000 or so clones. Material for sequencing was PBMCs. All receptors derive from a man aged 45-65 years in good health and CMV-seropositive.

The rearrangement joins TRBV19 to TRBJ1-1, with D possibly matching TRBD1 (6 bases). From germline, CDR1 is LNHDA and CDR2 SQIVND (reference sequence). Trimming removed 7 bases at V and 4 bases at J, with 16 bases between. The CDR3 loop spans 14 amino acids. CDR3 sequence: CASTQQGDGTEAFF. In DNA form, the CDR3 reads TGTGCCAGTACCCAACAGGGTGACGGCACTGAAGCTTTCTTT.

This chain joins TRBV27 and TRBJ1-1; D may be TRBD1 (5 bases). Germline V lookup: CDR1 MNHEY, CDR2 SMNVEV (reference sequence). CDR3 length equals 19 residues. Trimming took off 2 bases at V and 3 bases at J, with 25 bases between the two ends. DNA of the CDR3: TGTGCCAGCAGTTTACTCTTCCCTAGAGAGGGAGGGACGGACACTGAAGCTTTCTTT. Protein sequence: CASSLLFPREGGTDTEAFF.

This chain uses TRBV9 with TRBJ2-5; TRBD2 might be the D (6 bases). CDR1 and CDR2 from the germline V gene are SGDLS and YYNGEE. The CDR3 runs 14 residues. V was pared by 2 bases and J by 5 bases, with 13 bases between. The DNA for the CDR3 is TGTGCCAGCAGCGTGCAGGGAGGTCAGGAGACCCAGTACTTC. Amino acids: CASSVQGGQETQYF.

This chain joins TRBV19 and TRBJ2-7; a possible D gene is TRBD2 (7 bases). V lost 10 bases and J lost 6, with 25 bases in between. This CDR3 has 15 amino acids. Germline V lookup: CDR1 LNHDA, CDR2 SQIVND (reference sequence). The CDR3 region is CATLAGWGGLREQYF. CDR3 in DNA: TGTGCCACCCTCGCGGGTTGGGGGGGCCTCCGCGAGCAGTACTTC.

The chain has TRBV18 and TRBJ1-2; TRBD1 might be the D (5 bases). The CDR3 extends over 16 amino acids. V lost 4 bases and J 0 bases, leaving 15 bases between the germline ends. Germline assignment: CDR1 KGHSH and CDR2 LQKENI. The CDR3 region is CASSLTATETNYGYTF. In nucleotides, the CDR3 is TGTGCCAGCTCACTTACTGCGACAGAAACTAACTATGGCTACACCTTC.

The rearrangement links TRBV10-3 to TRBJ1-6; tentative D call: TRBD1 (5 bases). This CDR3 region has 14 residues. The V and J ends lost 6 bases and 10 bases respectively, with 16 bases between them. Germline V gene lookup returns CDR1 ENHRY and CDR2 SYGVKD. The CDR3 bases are TGTGCCATCAGGGCGGGGGTCCCTGAGTCACCCCTCCACTTT. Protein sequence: CAIRAGVPESPLHF.

CDR3 coding DNA: TGTGCCAGCAGCCGGAATCTAGCACAGGGAGCGTCAGGAAACACCATATATTTT. Encoded protein: CASSRNLAQGASGNTIYF. This chain links TRBV4-2 with TRBJ1-3, with a possible D match to TRBD1 (6 bases). Germline CDR1 LGHNA, CDR2 YNFKEQ. CDR3 length: 18 amino acids. Trimming took off 4 bases at V and 4 bases at J, with 23 bases between the two ends.

The CDR3 DNA is TGTGCCAGCAGCCCTTATACCTTCAGGGAGACCCAGTACTTC. Its protein is CASSPYTFRETQYF. J is TRBJ2-5 and V is TRBV11-1, with D hard to call. The V end lost 5 bases, the J end lost 5 bases, and 15 bases lay between the germline ends. Germline CDR1 is SGHAT and CDR2 is FQDESV (reference sequence). This CDR3 is built from 14 residues.

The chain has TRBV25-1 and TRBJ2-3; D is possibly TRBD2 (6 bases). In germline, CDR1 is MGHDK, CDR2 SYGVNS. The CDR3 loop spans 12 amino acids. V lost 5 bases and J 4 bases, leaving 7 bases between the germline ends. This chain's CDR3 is CASSRLADTQYF. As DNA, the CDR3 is TGTGCCAGCAGTAGACTAGCAGATACGCAGTATTTT.

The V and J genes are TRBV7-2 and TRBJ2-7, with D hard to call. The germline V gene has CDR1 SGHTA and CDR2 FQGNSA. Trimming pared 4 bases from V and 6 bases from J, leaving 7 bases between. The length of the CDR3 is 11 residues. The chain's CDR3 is CASSSAIEQYF. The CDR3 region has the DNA TGTGCCAGCAGCTCCGCGATCGAGCAGTACTTC.

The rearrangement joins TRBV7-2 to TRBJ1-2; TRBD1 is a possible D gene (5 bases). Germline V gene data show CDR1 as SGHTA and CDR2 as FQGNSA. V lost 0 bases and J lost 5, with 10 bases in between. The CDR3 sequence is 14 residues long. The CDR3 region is CASSLASGFYGYTF. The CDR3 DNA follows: TGTGCCAGCAGCTTAGCGTCAGGGTTTTATGGCTACACCTTC.

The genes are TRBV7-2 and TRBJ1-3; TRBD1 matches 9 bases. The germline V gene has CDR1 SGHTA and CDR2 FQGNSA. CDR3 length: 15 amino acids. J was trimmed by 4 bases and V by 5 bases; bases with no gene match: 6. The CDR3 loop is CASSPGQGVGNTIYF. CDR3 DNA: TGTGCCAGCAGCCCGGGACAGGGAGTAGGAAACACCATATATTTT.

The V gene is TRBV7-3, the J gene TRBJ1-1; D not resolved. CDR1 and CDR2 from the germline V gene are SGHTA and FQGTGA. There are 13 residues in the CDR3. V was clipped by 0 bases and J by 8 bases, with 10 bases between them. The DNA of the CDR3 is TGTGCCAGCAGCTTAACGGGCGACGGCGAAGCTTTCTTT. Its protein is CASSLTGDGEAFF.

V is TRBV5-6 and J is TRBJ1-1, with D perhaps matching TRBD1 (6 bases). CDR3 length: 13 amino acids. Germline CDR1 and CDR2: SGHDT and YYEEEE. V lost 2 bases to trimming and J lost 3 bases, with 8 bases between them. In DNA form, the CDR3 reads TGTGCCAGCAGCTTAACAGGGTACACTGAAGCTTTCTTT. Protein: CASSLTGYTEAFF.

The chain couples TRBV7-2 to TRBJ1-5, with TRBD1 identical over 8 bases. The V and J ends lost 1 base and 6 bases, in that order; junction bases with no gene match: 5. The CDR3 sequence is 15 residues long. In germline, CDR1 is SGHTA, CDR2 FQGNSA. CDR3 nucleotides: TGTGCCAGCAGCTTAGGCAGGGGGCGAACTCAGCCCCAGCATTTT. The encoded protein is CASSLGRGRTQPQHF.

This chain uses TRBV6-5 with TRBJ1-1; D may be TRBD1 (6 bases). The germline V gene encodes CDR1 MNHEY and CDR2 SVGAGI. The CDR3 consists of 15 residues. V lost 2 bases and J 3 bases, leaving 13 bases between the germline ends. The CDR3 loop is CASSYGGAEDTEAFF. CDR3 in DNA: TGTGCCAGCAGTTACGGGGGGGCGGAAGACACTGAAGCTTTCTTT.

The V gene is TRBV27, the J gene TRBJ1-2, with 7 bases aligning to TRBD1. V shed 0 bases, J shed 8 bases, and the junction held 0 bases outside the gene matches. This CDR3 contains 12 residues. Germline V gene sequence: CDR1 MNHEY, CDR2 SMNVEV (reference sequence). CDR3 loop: CASSLSGGGYTF. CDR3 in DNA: TGTGCCAGCAGTTTATCAGGGGGCGGCTACACCTTC.

The CDR3 coding sequence is TGCAGCGTTGCGAAAGGGGTGGCCTCAGATACGCAGTATTTT. It yields the protein CSVAKGVASDTQYF. This chain links TRBV29-1 with TRBJ2-3; D possibly corresponds to TRBD1 (5 bases). Germline lookup yields CDR1 SQVTM and CDR2 ANQGSEA. V was clipped by 4 bases and J by 4 bases, with 15 bases between them. This CDR3 region has 14 residues.

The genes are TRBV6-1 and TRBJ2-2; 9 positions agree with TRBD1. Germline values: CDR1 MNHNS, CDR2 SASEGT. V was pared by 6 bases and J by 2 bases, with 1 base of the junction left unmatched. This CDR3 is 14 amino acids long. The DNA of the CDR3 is TGTGCCAGCAGGGACAGGGGTAACACCGGGGAGCTGTTTTTT. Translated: CASRDRGNTGELFF.

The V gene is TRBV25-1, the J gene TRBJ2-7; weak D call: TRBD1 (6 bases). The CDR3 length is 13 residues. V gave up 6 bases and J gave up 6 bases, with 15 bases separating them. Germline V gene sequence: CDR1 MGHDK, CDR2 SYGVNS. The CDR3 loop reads CASRTGSFLEQYF. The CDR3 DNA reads TGTGCCAGCAGGACAGGATCTTTCCTCGAGCAGTACTTC.

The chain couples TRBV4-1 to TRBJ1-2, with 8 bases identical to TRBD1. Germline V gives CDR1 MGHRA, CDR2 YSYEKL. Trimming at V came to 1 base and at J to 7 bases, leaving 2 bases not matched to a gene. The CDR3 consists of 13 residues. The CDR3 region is CASSQGTGSGYTF. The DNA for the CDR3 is TGCGCCAGCAGCCAAGGGACAGGGTCTGGCTACACCTTC.

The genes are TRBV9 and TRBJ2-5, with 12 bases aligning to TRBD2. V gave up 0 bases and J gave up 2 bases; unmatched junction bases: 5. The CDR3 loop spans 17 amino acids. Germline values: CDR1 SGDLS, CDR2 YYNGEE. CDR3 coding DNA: TGTGCCAGCAGCGTAGGACTAGCGGGAGTATCACAAGAGACCCAGTACTTC. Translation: CASSVGLAGVSQETQYF.

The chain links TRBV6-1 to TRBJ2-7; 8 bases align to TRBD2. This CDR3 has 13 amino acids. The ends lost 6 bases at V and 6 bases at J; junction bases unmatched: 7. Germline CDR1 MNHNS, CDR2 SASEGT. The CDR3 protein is CASRGRAGGEQYF. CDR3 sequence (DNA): TGTGCCAGCAGAGGCAGGGCGGGAGGCGAGCAGTACTTC.

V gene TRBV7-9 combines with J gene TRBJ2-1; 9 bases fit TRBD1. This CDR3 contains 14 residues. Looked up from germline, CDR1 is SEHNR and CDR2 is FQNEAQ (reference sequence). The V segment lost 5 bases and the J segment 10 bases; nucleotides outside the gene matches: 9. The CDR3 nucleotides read TGTGCCAGCAGCCAGAGGGGACAGGGCACCGAGCAGTTCTTC. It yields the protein CASSQRGQGTEQFF.

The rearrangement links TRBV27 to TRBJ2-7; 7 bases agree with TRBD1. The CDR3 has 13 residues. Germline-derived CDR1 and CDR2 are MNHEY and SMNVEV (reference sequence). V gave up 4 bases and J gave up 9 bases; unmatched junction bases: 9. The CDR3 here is CASSSVSTGVQYF. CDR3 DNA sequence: TGTGCCAGCAGTTCAGTTTCCACAGGGGTGCAGTACTTC.

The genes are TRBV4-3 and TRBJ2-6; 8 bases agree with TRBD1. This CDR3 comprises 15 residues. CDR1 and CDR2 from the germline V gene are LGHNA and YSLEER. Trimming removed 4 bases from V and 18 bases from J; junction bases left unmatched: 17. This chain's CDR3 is CASSPDRDRRWVGTF. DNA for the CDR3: TGCGCCAGCAGCCCGGACCGGGACAGGCGGTGGGTGGGGACTTTC.

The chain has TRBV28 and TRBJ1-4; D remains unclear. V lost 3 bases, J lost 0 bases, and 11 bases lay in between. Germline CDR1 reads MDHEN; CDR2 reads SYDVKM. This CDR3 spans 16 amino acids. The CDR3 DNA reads TGTGCCAGCAGTTTGACCCAAACAGCAACTAATGAAAAACTGTTTTTT. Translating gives CASSLTQTATNEKLFF.

CDR3 nucleotide sequence: TGTGCCAGCAGTCCCCAGGGTCATCAGCCCCAGCATTTT. This encodes CASSPQGHQPQHF. V is TRBV7-9 and J is TRBJ1-5, with D perhaps matching TRBD1 (5 bases). This CDR3 is built from 13 residues. V lost 6 bases to trimming and J lost 5 bases, with 11 bases between them. Germline values: CDR1 SEHNR, CDR2 FQNEAQ (reference sequence).

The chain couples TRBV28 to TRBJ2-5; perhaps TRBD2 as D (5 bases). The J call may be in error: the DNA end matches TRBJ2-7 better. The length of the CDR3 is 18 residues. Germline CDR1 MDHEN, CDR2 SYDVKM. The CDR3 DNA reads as TGTGCCAGCAGTTTACCCATTACCCAGCGGCCCCCTAGCTACGAGCAGTACTTC. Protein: CASSLPITQRPPSYEQYF.

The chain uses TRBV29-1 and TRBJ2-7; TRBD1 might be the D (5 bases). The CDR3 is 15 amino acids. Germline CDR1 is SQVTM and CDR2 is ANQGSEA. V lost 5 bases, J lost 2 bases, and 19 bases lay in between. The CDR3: CSVFAQGKRTYEQYF. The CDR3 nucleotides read TGCAGCGTTTTTGCGCAGGGTAAGAGGACCTACGAGCAGTACTTC.

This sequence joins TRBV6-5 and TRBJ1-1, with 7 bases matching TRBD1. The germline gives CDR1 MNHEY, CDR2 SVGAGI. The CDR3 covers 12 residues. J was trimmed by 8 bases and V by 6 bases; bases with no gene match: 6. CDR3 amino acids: CASSPVGQEAFF. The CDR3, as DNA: TGTGCCAGCAGCCCCGTGGGACAGGAAGCTTTCTTT.